The 20 T cell receptor beta chains in this list originate from one sample, sequenced in a study of shared clonotypes between healthy human individuals. Measured with immunoSEQ multiplex PCR; TCRdb has only the in-frame clones, and not every one. The sample shows about a million clones, approximately 77% of them seen only once. The specimen was memory CD4+ T cells from PBMCs. The subset is: CD45RA-negative fraction. Receptors were obtained from a man aged 18 to 29 in good health. Some clones in this sample may be carry-over from other donors' samples.

Points on this clone: Other DNA sequences in the same sample also yield this CDR3. V gene TRBV7-9 combines with J gene TRBJ2-1, with TRBD2 matching over 8 bases. V was pared by 6 bases and J by 0 bases, with 4 bases of the junction left unmatched. The germline CDR1 and CDR2 sequences are SEHNR and FQNEAQ (reference sequence). CDR3 length: 15 amino acids. CDR3 loop: CASSSSGFSYNEQFF. The CDR3 nucleotides are TGTGCCAGCAGTTCTAGCGGGTTCTCCTACAATGAGCAGTTCTTC.

This clone was seen a handful of times. The rearrangement joins TRBV28 to TRBJ2-7; D possibly matches TRBD1 or TRBD2 (5 bases each). Germline CDR1 is MDHEN and CDR2 is SYDVKM. V dropped 5 bases and J dropped 0 bases, with 8 bases sitting between them. The CDR3 is 13 residues long. CDR3 region: CASSRDGSYEQYF. CDR3 coding DNA: TGTGCCAGCAGTCGGGACGGCTCCTACGAGCAGTACTTC.

The chain employs TRBV28 and TRBJ1-6; D is unclear. V was pared by 1 base and J by 0 bases, with 7 bases between. The CDR3 covers 16 residues. Germline CDR1 MDHEN, CDR2 SYDVKM. CDR3 nucleotide sequence: TGTGCCAGCAGTTTATTTGGGTTCTCCTATAATTCACCCCTCCACTTT. The encoded protein is CASSLFGFSYNSPLHF.

This chain links TRBV7-2 with TRBJ2-1, with 10 bases identical to TRBD2. Germline V gene data show CDR1 as SGHTA and CDR2 as FQGNSA. This CDR3 is 16 amino acids long. Unmatched junction bases numbered 8, after V lost 0 bases and J lost 9 bases. The CDR3 nucleotides are TGTGCCAGCAGCTTAGCTCGGCTAGCGGGAGCCCTTGAGCAGTTCTTC. Its translation: CASSLARLAGALEQFF.

This chain connects TRBV2 to TRBJ2-7; D gene unclear. The CDR3 consists of 15 residues. The germline V gene encodes CDR1 SNHLY and CDR2 FYNNEI. Trimming removed 5 bases from V and 2 bases from J, with 16 bases in between. Written as DNA, the CDR3 is TGTGCCAGCAGTCAGGTGGTCAGCCCTACCTACGAGCAGTACTTC. Translated: CASSQVVSPTYEQYF.

Only a few counts were recorded for this clone. The chain uses TRBV5-1 and TRBJ2-7; no firm D call. The CDR3 runs 15 residues. The V end was cut by 1 base, the J end by 4 bases, with 15 bases between. The V gene's germline CDR1 is SGHRS and CDR2 YFSETQ. The CDR3 DNA sequence: TGCGCCAGCAGCTTGCTTTCCGCCGATCTTTACGAGCAGTACTTC. Amino acids: CASSLLSADLYEQYF.

The chain carries TRBV7-6 and TRBJ2-7; a possible D gene is TRBD1 (5 bases). The CDR3 consists of 16 residues. Trimming took 2 bases from V and 4 from J, leaving 18 bases between them. Germline V CDR1 and CDR2: SGHVS, FNYEAQ. CDR3 protein: CASSLRIYRGGYEQYF. CDR3 DNA: TGTGCCAGCAGCTTAAGGATTTATAGGGGTGGTTACGAGCAGTACTTC. Complete variable domain (other parts from reference TRBV7-6 and TRBJ2-7): GAGVSQSPRYKVTKRGQDVALRCDPISGHVSLYWYRQALGQGPEFLTYFNYEAQQDKSGLPNDRFSAERPEGSISTLTIQRTEQRDSAMYRCASSLRIYRGGYEQYFGPGTRLTVT.

The genes are TRBV15 and TRBJ1-1; TRBD1 aligns across 7 bases. The germline V gene encodes CDR1 LNHNV and CDR2 YYDKDF (reference sequence). The CDR3 is made up of 13 amino acids. Losses at the gene ends were 3 bases for V and 9 bases for J; bases not matched to a gene: 7. The CDR3 region is CATSRTGWGKAFF. CDR3 DNA sequence: TGTGCCACCAGCAGGACAGGGTGGGGAAAAGCTTTCTTT.

The rearrangement uses TRBV18 and TRBJ2-1, with D perhaps matching TRBD1 (9 bases). CDR1 is KGHSH, CDR2 LQKENI, per germline. Trimming removed 4 bases from V and 7 bases from J, with 17 bases in between. The CDR3 runs 15 residues. The CDR3 coding sequence is TGTGCCAGCTCACTGGGACAGGGACTAGGAAATGAGCAGTTCTTC. Its protein product is CASSLGQGLGNEQFF.

The chain employs TRBV18 and TRBJ1-1; 7 nucleotides match TRBD1. V dropped 3 bases and J dropped 3; count of bases not matched to a gene: 10. This CDR3 comprises 16 residues. Germline V lookup: CDR1 KGHSH, CDR2 LQKENI. The CDR3 nucleotides read TGTGCCAGCTCACCGGGAGGGACAGCACAATACACTGAAGCTTTCTTT. Translation gives CASSPGGTAQYTEAFF.

DNA of the CDR3: TGCGCCAGCAGCTTGGATCGAGCGGGAGAGAAGGAGACCCAGTACTTC. Translated, it gives CASSLDRAGEKETQYF. The gene calls are TRBV5-1 and TRBJ2-5; TRBD2 agrees at 8 bases. The CDR3 contains 16 residues. In germline, CDR1 is SGHRS, CDR2 YFSETQ. After removal of 0 bases from V and 5 bases from J, the junction contained 9 bases not matched to a gene.

The V call is TRBV6-4, the J call TRBJ2-1; no definite D call. Germline assignment: CDR1 MRHNA and CDR2 SNTAGT. The CDR3 runs to 13 residues. V was pared by 2 bases and J by 9 bases, with 11 bases between. The CDR3 loop is CASSDGGWGEQFF. The CDR3 nucleotides are TGTGCCAGCAGTGACGGCGGCTGGGGTGAGCAGTTCTTC.

This clone was detected a few times. This chain uses TRBV30 with TRBJ1-2, with D perhaps TRBD1 (5 bases). V gave up 3 bases and J gave up 3 bases, with 11 bases separating them. The CDR3 sequence is 13 residues long. The germline gives CDR1 GTSNPN, CDR2 SVGIG (reference sequence). The CDR3 loop reads CAWSGDDDYGYTF. The CDR3 bases are TGTGCCTGGAGCGGGGACGACGACTATGGCTACACCTTC.

The V and J genes are TRBV7-3 and TRBJ2-1, with 9 nucleotides matching TRBD2. Germline V gives CDR1 SGHTA, CDR2 FQGTGA. Trimming removed 4 bases from V and 7 bases from J; junction bases left unmatched: 8. The CDR3 sequence is 15 residues long. This chain's CDR3 is CASSSLAGILNEQFF. The CDR3 DNA sequence: TGTGCCAGCAGCTCGCTAGCGGGAATCTTGAATGAGCAGTTCTTC. The full variable domain, completed using reference TRBV7-3 and TRBJ2-1, is GAGVSQTPSNKVTEKGKYVELRCDPISGHTALYWYRQSLGQGPEFLIYFQGTGAADDSGLPNDRFFAVRPEGSVSTLKIQRTERGDSAVYLCASSSLAGILNEQFFGPGTRLTVL.

V usage is TRBV2 and J usage is TRBJ2-1; D call uncertain. Germline V gives CDR1 SNHLY, CDR2 FYNNEI. The CDR3 consists of 13 residues. V lost 1 base, J lost 5 bases, and 6 bases lay in between. The CDR3 coding sequence is TGTGCCAGCAGTGAAGGGAACCACAATGAGCAGTTCTTC. Translation gives CASSEGNHNEQFF. Full variable domain (outside the CDR3, taken from reference TRBV2 and TRBJ2-1): EPEVTQTPSHQVTQMGQEVILRCVPISNHLYFYWYRQILGQKVEFLVSFYNNEISEKSEIFDDQFSVERPDGSNFTLKIRSTKLEDSAMYFCASSEGNHNEQFFGPGTRLTVL.

The rearrangement uses TRBV28 and TRBJ1-3; TRBD1 is a possible D gene (6 bases). Germline loops: CDR1 MDHEN, CDR2 SYDVKM. The CDR3 runs to 15 residues. The germline V and J ends were trimmed by 8 bases and 2 bases, with 16 bases remaining between them. The CDR3 DNA follows: TGTGCCAGCCGTGGGGGGGGACAAACTGGAAACACCATATATTTT. Translated: CASRGGGQTGNTIYF.

The chain recombines TRBV18 with TRBJ1-2; 11 bases line up with TRBD1. Per the germline V gene, CDR1 is KGHSH and CDR2 is LQKENI. This CDR3 is 14 amino acids long. Trimming at V came to 6 bases and at J to 8 bases, leaving 8 bases not matched to a gene. The CDR3 loop is CASSPDRGPRGYTF. The CDR3 nucleotides read TGTGCCAGCTCCCCGGACAGGGGGCCTCGGGGCTACACCTTC. Looking up the rest from reference TRBV18 and TRBJ1-2 gives the full variable domain: NAGVMQNPRHLVRRRGQEARLRCSPMKGHSHVYWYRQLPEEGLKFMVYLQKENIIDESGMPKERFSAEFPKEGPSILRIQQVVRGDSAAYFCASSPDRGPRGYTFGSGTRLTVV.

The gene calls are TRBV27 and TRBJ2-7; D remains ambiguous. V was cut by 2 bases and J by 0 bases, with 5 bases left in between. CDR1 is MNHEY, CDR2 SMNVEV, per germline (reference sequence). This CDR3 region has 13 residues. The DNA of the CDR3 is TGTGCCAGCAGTTTAAAAGACTCCTACGAGCAGTACTTC. This sequence encodes CASSLKDSYEQYF.

The V and J genes are TRBV6-5 and TRBJ1-3; D ambiguous. Germline V CDR1 and CDR2: MNHEY, SVGAGI. With 0 bases removed from V and 5 bases from J, the gap between germline ends came to 11 bases. The CDR3 has 15 amino acids. The CDR3 reads CASSYSRRGRNTIYF. CDR3 in DNA: TGTGCCAGCAGTTACTCGAGACGTGGCAGAAACACCATATATTTT.

This clone was seen just once. This sequence joins TRBV28 and TRBJ1-5; the match to TRBD1 covers 8 bases. The CDR3 has 18 residues. In germline, CDR1 is MDHEN, CDR2 SYDVKM. The V gene end was trimmed by 2 bases and the J gene end by 0 bases; junction bases not matched to a gene: 9. CDR3 amino acids: CASSLTQGALYSNQPQHF. In DNA form, the CDR3 reads TGTGCCAGCAGTTTAACTCAGGGGGCGCTGTATAGCAATCAGCCCCAGCATTTT.